The 15 T cell receptor beta chains reported below all come from one sample, sequenced in a study of Ad26.COV2.S vaccination and SARS-CoV-2 variants. The assay was immunoSEQ multiplex PCR, and TCRdb's table has in-frame clones only and misses some. The table records 180,000 or so clones, roughly nine tenths of them present only once. The starting material was peripheral blood, obtained after recovery from COVID-19. The origin of the receptors is a human donor who had recovered from COVID-19.

In its sample, this clone was seen a few times. The gene calls are TRBV19 and TRBJ2-7; D not resolved. Trimming took 7 bases from V and 6 from J, leaving 19 bases between them. The CDR3 loop spans 14 amino acids. Germline lookup yields CDR1 LNHDA and CDR2 SQIVND (reference sequence). The CDR3 loop is CASTPDIGIREQYF. The CDR3 bases are TGTGCCAGTACCCCCGATATAGGGATACGCGAGCAGTACTTC.

The chain employs TRBV3-1 (or the pseudogene TRBV3-2) and TRBJ2-3; 12 nucleotides align to TRBD2. Trimming at V came to 5 bases and at J to 0 bases, leaving 3 bases not matched to a gene. CDR1 and CDR2 (germline): LGHDT, YNNKEL (reference sequence). The CDR3 sequence is 16 residues long. This chain's CDR3 is CASSGGLAGSTDTQYF. CDR3 nucleotides: TGTGCCAGCAGCGGCGGACTAGCGGGGAGCACAGATACGCAGTATTTT.

The V and J genes are TRBV5-1 and TRBJ2-2; 8 nucleotides agree with TRBD2. CDR1 and CDR2 from the germline V gene are SGHRS and YFSETQ. The CDR3 covers 16 residues. Trimming removed 0 bases from V and 4 bases from J; junction bases left unmatched: 5. The CDR3 coding sequence is TGCGCCAGCAGCTTGGCGGTCGGGGGGGTCACCGGGGAGCTGTTTTTT. It is translated as CASSLAVGGVTGELFF.

The chain links TRBV29-1 to TRBJ2-4; the D gene could be TRBD1 or TRBD2 (6 bases each). The germline gives CDR1 SQVTM, CDR2 ANQGSEA. V lost 6 bases to trimming and J lost 2 bases, with 14 bases between them. The CDR3 is 14 amino acids. The CDR3 DNA is TGCAGCGTGGTGGGGGGCGCCTCCAAAAACATTCAGTACTTC. Translated, it gives CSVVGGASKNIQYF.

The chain recombines TRBV7-9 with TRBJ2-7, with D hard to call. The CDR3 loop spans 12 amino acids. The ends were cut back, 1 base at V and 6 bases at J, with 7 bases in the middle. CDR1 is SEHNR and CDR2 is FQNEAQ in the germline V gene (reference sequence). The CDR3 here is CASSLDQPEQYF. Here the CDR3 DNA reads TGTGCCAGCAGCTTAGATCAACCCGAGCAGTACTTC.

The chain employs TRBV2 and TRBJ2-7; no clear D gene. With 7 bases removed from V and 5 bases from J, the gap between germline ends came to 15 bases. The CDR3 is 13 residues long. Germline loops: CDR1 SNHLY, CDR2 FYNNEI. The CDR3 sequence: CASTNRLGNEQYF. CDR3 coding DNA: TGTGCCAGCACCAATCGTTTGGGGAACGAGCAGTACTTC.

The V gene is TRBV4-1, the J gene TRBJ1-5; 11 bases align to TRBD1. CDR1 and CDR2 from the germline V gene are MGHRA and YSYEKL. J was trimmed by 4 bases and V by 4 bases; bases with no gene match: 6. This CDR3 region has 16 residues. CDR3 sequence (DNA): TGCGCCAGCAGCCTATCCGGACAGGGGGCGAATCAGCCCCAGCATTTT. Its translation: CASSLSGQGANQPQHF.

The chain recombines TRBV10-3 with TRBJ1-1; TRBD1 is a possible D gene (6 bases). Looked up from germline, CDR1 is ENHRY and CDR2 is SYGVKD. The V end was cut by 3 bases, the J end by 2 bases, with 10 bases between. This CDR3 is 14 amino acids long. The CDR3: CAISDRGKNTEAFF. CDR3 DNA sequence: TGTGCCATCAGTGACAGGGGAAAAAACACTGAAGCTTTCTTT.

This clone was seen a handful of times. This rearrangement joins TRBV18 to TRBJ1-5, with D maybe TRBD1 (5 bases). The CDR3 is made up of 15 amino acids. Per germline, CDR1 KGHSH and CDR2 LQKENI. Deletions cut 2 bases from V and 1 base from J, with 9 bases between. The CDR3 sequence: CASSPGGKSNQPQHF. The CDR3 coding sequence is TGTGCCAGCTCACCAGGGGGTAAGAGCAATCAGCCCCAGCATTTT.

V usage is TRBV28 and J usage is TRBJ1-6, with 7 nucleotides matching TRBD1. Germline V CDR1 and CDR2: MDHEN, SYDVKM. This CDR3 is 14 amino acids long. The ends lost 6 bases at V and 12 bases at J; junction bases unmatched: 11. The CDR3 loop is CASRGTEHYGPLHF. DNA of the CDR3: TGTGCCAGCAGGGGGACAGAACATTACGGACCCCTCCACTTT.

The chain uses TRBV24-1 and TRBJ2-7, with D possibly TRBD2 on 5 matching bases. This CDR3 has 13 amino acids. Trimming cost V 3 bases and J 4 bases, with 9 bases left between them. CDR1 is KGHDR and CDR2 is SFDVKD in the germline V gene. CDR3 bases: TGTGCCACCAGTGATGGTGGGGAGTACGAGCAGTACTTC. Its protein product is CATSDGGEYEQYF.

This clone was picked up one time. This sequence joins TRBV6-6 and TRBJ1-3; no clear D. Germline V gene lookup returns CDR1 MNHNY and CDR2 SVGAGI (reference sequence). V was pared by 5 bases and J by 0 bases, with 2 bases between. The CDR3 is 12 residues long. The CDR3 reads CASSPSGNTIYF. The DNA for the CDR3 is TGTGCCAGCAGTCCCTCTGGAAACACCATATATTTT.

The chain is built from TRBV2 and TRBJ2-7; D is possibly TRBD1 or TRBD2 (5 bases each). CDR3 length equals 12 residues. Germline V gene data show CDR1 as SNHLY and CDR2 as FYNNEI. With 11 bases removed from V and 0 bases from J, the gap between germline ends came to 11 bases. The CDR3 protein is CALGTVSYEQYF. CDR3 bases: TGTGCCTTAGGGACGGTCTCCTACGAGCAGTACTTC.

The rearrangement links TRBV30 to TRBJ2-3; 14 bases are a match to TRBD2. V dropped 7 bases and J dropped 1; count of bases not matched to a gene: 4. The CDR3 spans 15 residues. Germline CDR1 reads GTSNPN; CDR2 reads SVGIG (reference sequence). The CDR3 nucleotides read TGTGCCTCCTCGGGACTAGCGGGGGGCACAGATACGCAGTATTTT. Its protein is CASSGLAGGTDTQYF. The full variable domain, completed using reference TRBV30 and TRBJ2-3, is SQTIHQWPATLVQPVGSPLSLECTVEGTSNPNLYWYRQAAGRGLQLLFYSVGIGQISSEVPQNLSASRPQDRQFILSSKKLLLSDSGFYLCASSGLAGGTDTQYFGPGTRLTVL.

The genes are TRBV29-1 and TRBJ2-7, with a possible D match to TRBD2 (5 bases). Trimming left V 5 bases short and J 1 base short, with 6 bases between. The CDR3 consists of 11 residues. CDR1 and CDR2 (germline): SQVTM, ANQGSEA. The CDR3 reads CSVPGSYEQYF. The DNA of the CDR3 is TGCAGCGTTCCGGGGTCCTACGAGCAGTACTTC.